Below are 3 T cell receptor beta chains sequenced from a single sample in a study of cytomegalovirus exposure and HLA in healthy donors. Use of 60 Vbeta and 13 Jbeta primers characterized the PCR. Sequencing was performed with immunoSEQ multiplex PCR; in TCRdb, only in-frame clones are kept and a portion is missing. The table has about 160,000 clones, approximately 70% seen once. The source material was PBMCs. All receptors come from a middle-aged man in good health and CMV-seropositive.

The chain carries TRBV9 and TRBJ2-1; 13 nucleotides line up with TRBD2. The CDR3 totals 16 residues. V lost 3 bases and J lost 3; bases outside the gene matches: 3. From germline, CDR1 is SGDLS and CDR2 YYNGEE. CDR3 nucleotides: TGTGCCAGCAGCGGACTAGCGGGGGGACTCTACAATGAGCAGTTCTTC. Protein sequence: CASSGLAGGLYNEQFF.

This clone occurred a few times. The CDR3 loop reads CASSKSGGAYEQYF. DNA of the CDR3: TGTGCCAGCAGCAAAAGCGGGGGGGCCTACGAGCAGTACTTC. The genes are TRBV21-1 and TRBJ2-7; the table's D gene call, TRBD2, was not cross checked with the DNA. TRBV21-1 is a pseudogene. The CDR3 runs 14 residues.

This clone has just a few counts. The genes are TRBV27 and TRBJ2-5, with 8 bases matching TRBD2. The J call is in doubt because the DNA end fits TRBJ2-7 better. There are 15 residues in the CDR3. CDR1 and CDR2 from the germline V gene are MNHEY and SMNVEV (reference sequence). This CDR3 reads CASSLFAGGAYEQYF. In DNA form, the CDR3 reads TGTGCCAGCAGTTTATTCGCCGGGGGGGCCTACGAGCAGTACTTC.